This TCR beta chain was recovered during a study of T cell repertoires in cytomegalovirus infection (dated by TCRdb to about 2019). About the study as a whole: Donor HLA type was relevant to the analysis, as public TCR beta signatures indicated carriage of CMV infection together with the matching HLA type. On the study overall, not on this receptor specifically: In both this cohort and an independent roughly 350-donor cohort, the cumulative frequency of public TCR beta family members distinguished carriers of CMV infection plus the relevant HLA type. The ex vivo response was dominated by HLA-C-restricted CMV-specific TCR beta clonotypes, and the single most frequent clonotype in two of eight donors was supplied by these HLA-C-restricted clonotypes.

Points on this clonotype: Its antigen is not yet known. Base qualities are not recorded, but no much larger clone differs from it by a single base.

V loses 2 bases of germline sequence and J loses 7 bases, and the interval between the two ends is 7 bases. Sequences MNHNY (CDR1) and SVGAGI (CDR2) are obtained from the germline V gene (reference sequence). The CDR3 sequence holds 12 residues, the cysteine and phenylalanine included. Solely the CDR3 DNA is kept, with 36 bases framed from the first base. Sequencer: Illumina HiSeq 1500. In-frame beta chains were kept once TCRdb had trimmed the public reads at Q25 with fastp and called clones with MiXCR. Duplicate CDR3 protein sequences are folded into a single record with the most common DNA and genes. Counted in this sample were around 450,000 distinct CDR3 sequences; approximately 30% of them appeared once. The ten top clones hold approximately 15% of the sample.

Material for sequencing was PBMCs. This sequence was found in a human donor in good health (CMV status not recorded). Some clones in this sample may be carry-over from other donors' samples. The receptor chain draws on TRBV6-6 and TRBJ2-3, with the D segment identity uncertain. The CDR3 in this case is CASSYPLNTQYF. The DNA sequence reads TGTGCCAGCAGTTACCCCTTAAATACGCAGTATTTT.